The clone carrying this T cell receptor beta chain was seen only a few times. Its antigen remains unidentified. The table came from immunoSEQ multiplex PCR; TCRdb's copy has only in-frame clones and leaves some out. The repertoire consists of approximately 76,000 clones, with around nine tenths occurring once and the leading ten covering roughly 0.77%. This sample is drawn from a study of OX40 agonist ivuxolimab in advanced cancers. Study information: With ivuxolimab, an agonistic anti-OX40 (CD134) antibody, patients were treated. Study conclusions and caveats: CD4+ and CD8+ blood T cells expanded clonally by week 6 at 0.1 to 3.0 mg/kg. Averaging showed that CD8+ T cells had more expanded clones than CD4+ did.

Germline CDR1 is LNHDA and CDR2 is SQIVND (reference sequence). Trimming pared 6 bases from V and 9 bases from J, leaving 9 bases between. The CDR3 length is 11 residues. Blood was sampled at baseline, cycle 4 day 1, and cycle 7 day 1. Sample: CD4+ or CD8+ T cells sorted from blood, taken in a trial of the OX40 agonist ivuxolimab. The clonotype originates from an adult with an advanced solid tumor such as melanoma, head and neck, liver or kidney cancer. The J gene is TRBJ2-1, the V gene TRBV19; D is perhaps TRBD2 (6 bases). In nucleotides, the CDR3 is TGTGCCAGTAGGCGGGGTGGTGAGCAGTTCTTC. This codes for CASRRGGEQFF.